This is a list of T cell receptor beta chains from one sample in a study of T cell therapy after organ transplantation. Clones were sequenced by immunoSEQ multiplex PCR, and TCRdb holds only the in-frame ones, with some missing. The top ten hold around 3.1% of the sample, which has 50,000 or so clones, about 95% seen once. Their recognized antigens are unknown. The source material was CD8+ T cells from blood, sampled before autologous CMV-specific T cell therapy. Receptors were obtained from a human patient who had received a solid organ transplant and had CMV disease. Each CDR3 is given with its conserved first and last residue. D genes are given only for firm matches. Not every row has a clone size; where given, it reads once, few, many or a size class.

TRBJ1-5,NA,TRBD1,TRBV19,CASSIRDSHQPQHF,TGTGCCAGTAGTATCCGGGACAGCCATCAGCCCCAGCATTTT
TRBJ1-1,NA,TRBD1,TRBV5-1,CASSQGQTNTEAFF,TGCGCCAGCAGCCAGGGACAGACTAACACTGAAGCTTTCTTT
TRBJ2-7,NA,NA,TRBV10-2,CASSDMWEEYEQYF,TGCGCCAGCAGTGATATGTGGGAGGAATACGAGCAGTACTTC
TRBJ1-3,NA,TRBD1,TRBV27,CASRSRTGEGNTIYF,TGTGCCAGCAGGTCCAGGACAGGGGAAGGAAACACCATATATTTT
TRBJ1-3,NA,NA,TRBV30,CAWAEGRGAGGNTIYF,TGTGCCTGGGCGGAAGGTCGAGGGGCGGGCGGAAACACCATATATTTT
TRBJ2-5,NA,TRBD2,TRBV13,CASSRLAEEYQETQYF,TGTGCCAGCAGCCGTCTAGCGGAAGAGTACCAAGAGACCCAGTACTTC
TRBJ2-1,NA,NA,TRBV2,CASSVGASYDEQFF,TGTGCCAGCAGTGTAGGGGCTAGCTACGATGAGCAGTTCTTC
TRBJ2-3,NA,TRBD1,TRBV19,CASSRDRATDTQYF,TGTGCCAGTAGCCGGGACAGGGCTACAGATACGCAGTATTTT
TRBJ1-4,NA,NA,TRBV29-1,CSVGQPNEKLFF,TGCAGCGTGGGACAACCTAATGAAAAACTGTTTTTT
TRBJ2-7,NA,TRBD1,TRBV9,CASSPRTGSAYEQYF,TGTGCCAGCAGCCCTAGGACAGGGTCGGCCTACGAGCAGTACTTC
TRBJ2-2,once,NA,TRBV11-2,CASREGPGQNTGELFF,TGTGCCAGCCGCGAAGGACCGGGACAGAACACCGGGGAGCTGTTTTTT
TRBJ2-1,NA,TRBD1,TRBV7-9,CASSSGTGRSSYNEQFF,TGTGCCAGCAGTTCCGGGACAGGTCGTTCCTCCTACAATGAGCAGTTCTTC
TRBJ2-7,NA,TRBD2,TRBV5-1,CASSFRTSGGYEQYF,TGCGCCAGCAGCTTCCGGACCTCGGGAGGATACGAGCAGTACTTC
TRBJ1-6,once,TRBD1,TRBV30,CAWTTLDSSRGSPLHF,TGTGCCTGGACCACGCTGGACAGTTCCAGGGGGTCACCCCTCCACTTT
TRBJ1-4,NA,NA,TRBV4-1,CASSLPGPGNEKLFF,TGCGCCAGCAGCCTCCCGGGGCCGGGTAATGAAAAACTGTTTTTT
TRBJ2-3,NA,NA,TRBV7-8,CASSLAFGYGTDTQYF,TGTGCCAGCAGCTTAGCGTTCGGGTACGGCACAGATACGCAGTATTTT
TRBJ2-7,NA,TRBD1,TRBV7-3,CASSPIPGQGKQYF,TGTGCCAGCAGTCCAATCCCCGGACAGGGGAAGCAGTACTTC
TRBJ2-7,NA,NA,TRBV6-1,CASSDRLSYEQYF,TGTGCCAGCAGTGACCGTTTGTCCTACGAGCAGTACTTC
TRBJ1-4,NA,NA,TRBV10-3,CAISEPTGRSNEKLFF,TGTGCCATCAGTGAGCCCACAGGCCGCTCTAATGAAAAACTGTTTTTT
TRBJ2-7,NA,NA,TRBV30,CAWRASPPGIRFEQYF,TGTGCCTGGAGAGCATCCCCCCCAGGGATTCGCTTCGAGCAGTACTTC
TRBJ1-4,once,NA,TRBV19,CASSIRVQRNEKLFF,TGTGCCAGTAGTATCCGGGTTCAAAGGAATGAAAAACTGTTTTTT
TRBJ1-2,NA,NA,TRBV9,CASSLLGTSEGYTF,TGTGCCAGCAGCCTCCTGGGGACCTCAGAGGGCTACACCTTC
TRBJ1-3,NA,TRBD1,TRBV15,CATTLGQGAGNTIYF,TGTGCCACCACCCTGGGACAGGGGGCAGGAAACACCATATATTTT
TRBJ2-7,NA,TRBD1,TRBV7-9,CASRDQGAPQYF,TGTGCCAGCAGGGATCAGGGGGCCCCCCAGTACTTC
TRBJ1-4,NA,TRBD1,TRBV4-2,CASSRDRVILFF,TGTGCCAGCAGCCGAGACAGGGTTATCCTGTTTTTT
TRBJ2-5,NA,TRBD2,TRBV9,CASSMGLAEIQETQYF,TGTGCCAGCAGCATGGGACTAGCGGAGATCCAAGAGACCCAGTACTTC
TRBJ1-4,NA,NA,TRBV7-2,CASSSRSNLGEKLFF,TGTGCCAGCAGCTCCCGATCCAATTTAGGGGAAAAACTGTTTTTT
TRBJ2-1,NA,NA,TRBV5-4,CASSPSSYNEQFF,TGTGCCAGCAGCCCGAGCTCCTACAATGAGCAGTTCTTC
TRBJ1-1,NA,NA,TRBV19,CASSMGGTEAFF,TGTGCCAGTAGTATGGGGGGCACTGAAGCTTTCTTT
TRBJ2-7,NA,TRBD2,TRBV13,CASSLGGVLPYEQYF,TGTGCCAGCAGCCTGGGGGGGGTGTTACCCTACGAGCAGTACTTC
TRBJ1-5,NA,NA,TRBV6-5,CASTSLRGNQPQHF,TGTGCCAGCACATCCCTGAGGGGGAATCAGCCCCAGCATTTT
TRBJ2-7,once,TRBD2,TRBV2,CASRTLAGLYEQYF,TGTGCCAGCCGCACCCTAGCGGGCCTCTACGAGCAGTACTTC
TRBJ1-1,NA,NA,TRBV10-3,CAIGATAMNTEAFF,TGTGCCATCGGGGCGACGGCCATGAACACTGAAGCTTTCTTT
TRBJ2-3,NA,TRBD1,TRBV2,CASSEDLQGDSTDTQYF,TGTGCCAGCAGTGAAGACCTGCAGGGGGATAGCACAGATACGCAGTATTTT
TRBJ2-2,NA,NA,TRBV21-1,CASSIPGRGGTGELFF,TGTGCCAGCAGCATCCCGGGACGGGGAGGGACCGGGGAGCTGTTTTTT
TRBJ2-2,NA,NA,TRBV7-9,CASSFRLSGELFF,TGTGCCAGCAGCTTCCGATTGTCCGGGGAGCTGTTTTTT
TRBJ1-2,NA,NA,TRBV13,CASSPRGHYLYTF,TGTGCCAGCAGCCCAAGGGGACACTATCTCTACACCTTC
TRBJ1-4,NA,NA,TRBV13,CASRSGSNEKLFF,TGTGCCAGCAGATCCGGGTCTAATGAAAAACTGTTTTTT
TRBJ2-7,NA,NA,TRBV6-5,CASSPRTVYEQYF,TGTGCCAGCAGTCCCAGGACAGTCTACGAGCAGTACTTC
TRBJ1-5,NA,NA,TRBV13,CASSNGNQPQHF,TGTGCCAGCAGCAACGGGAATCAGCCCCAGCATTTT
TRBJ1-1,NA,NA,TRBV10-3,CAIWDRMNTEAFF,TGTGCCATCTGGGACCGGATGAACACTGAAGCTTTCTTT
TRBJ2-1,once,NA,TRBV30,CAWSVGLPEQFF,TGTGCCTGGAGTGTAGGGCTACCTGAGCAGTTCTTC